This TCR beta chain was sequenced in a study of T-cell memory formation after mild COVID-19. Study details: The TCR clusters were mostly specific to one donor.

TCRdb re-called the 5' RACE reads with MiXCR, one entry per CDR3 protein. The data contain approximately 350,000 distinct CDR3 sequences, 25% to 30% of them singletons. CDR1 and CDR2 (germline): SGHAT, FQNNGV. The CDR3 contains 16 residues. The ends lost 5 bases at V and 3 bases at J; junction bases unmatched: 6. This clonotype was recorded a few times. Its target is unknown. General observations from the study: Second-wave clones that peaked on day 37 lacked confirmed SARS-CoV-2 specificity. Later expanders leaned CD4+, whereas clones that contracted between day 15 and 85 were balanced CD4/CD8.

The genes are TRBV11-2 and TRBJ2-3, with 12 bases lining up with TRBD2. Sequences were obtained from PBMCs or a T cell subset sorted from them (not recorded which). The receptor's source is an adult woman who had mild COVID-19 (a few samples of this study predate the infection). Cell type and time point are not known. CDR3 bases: TGTGCCAGCAGCCTCCGGACTAGCGGGGCGACAGATACGCAGTATTTT. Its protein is CASSLRTSGATDTQYF.